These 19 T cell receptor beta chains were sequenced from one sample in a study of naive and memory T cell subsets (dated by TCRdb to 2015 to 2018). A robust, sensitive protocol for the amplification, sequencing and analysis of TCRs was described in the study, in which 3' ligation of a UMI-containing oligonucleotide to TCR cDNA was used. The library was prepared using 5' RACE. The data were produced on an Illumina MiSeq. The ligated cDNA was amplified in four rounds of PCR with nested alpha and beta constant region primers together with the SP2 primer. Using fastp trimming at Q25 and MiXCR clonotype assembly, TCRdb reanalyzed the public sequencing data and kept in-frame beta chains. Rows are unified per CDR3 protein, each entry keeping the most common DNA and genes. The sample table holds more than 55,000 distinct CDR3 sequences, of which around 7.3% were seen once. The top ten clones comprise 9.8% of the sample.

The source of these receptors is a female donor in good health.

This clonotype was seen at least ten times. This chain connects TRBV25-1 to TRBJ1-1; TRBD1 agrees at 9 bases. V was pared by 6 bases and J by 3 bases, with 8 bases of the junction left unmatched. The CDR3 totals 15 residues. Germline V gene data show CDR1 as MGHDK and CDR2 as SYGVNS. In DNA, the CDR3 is TGTGCCAGCAGCTCGACACAGGGGGCGGACACTGAAGCTTTCTTT. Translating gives CASSSTQGADTEAFF.

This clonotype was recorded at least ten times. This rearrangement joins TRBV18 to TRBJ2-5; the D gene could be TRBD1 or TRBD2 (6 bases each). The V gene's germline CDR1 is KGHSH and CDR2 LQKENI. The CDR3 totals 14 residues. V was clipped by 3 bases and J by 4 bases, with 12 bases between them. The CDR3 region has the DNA TGTGCCAGCTCACCTGGAGGGGGGCCAGAGACCCAGTACTTC. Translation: CASSPGGGPETQYF.

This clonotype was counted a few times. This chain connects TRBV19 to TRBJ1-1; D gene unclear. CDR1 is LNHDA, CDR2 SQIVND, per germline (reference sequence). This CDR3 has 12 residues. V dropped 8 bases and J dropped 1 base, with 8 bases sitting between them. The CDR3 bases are TGTGCCAGTTGGGCCGGGAACACTGAAGCTTTCTTT. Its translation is CASWAGNTEAFF. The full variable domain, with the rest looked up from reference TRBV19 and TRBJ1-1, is DGGITQSPKYLFRKEGQNVTLSCEQNLNHDAMYWYRQDPGQGLRLIYYSQIVNDFQKGDIAEGYSVSREKKESFPLTVTSAQKNPTAFYLCASWAGNTEAFFGQGTRLTVV.

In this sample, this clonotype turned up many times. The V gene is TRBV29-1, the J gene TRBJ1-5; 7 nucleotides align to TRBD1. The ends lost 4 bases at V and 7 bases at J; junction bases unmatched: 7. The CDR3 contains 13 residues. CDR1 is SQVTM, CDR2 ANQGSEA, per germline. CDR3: CSVGQGDGQPQHF. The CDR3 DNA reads TGCAGCGTTGGCCAGGGGGATGGGCAGCCCCAGCATTTT.

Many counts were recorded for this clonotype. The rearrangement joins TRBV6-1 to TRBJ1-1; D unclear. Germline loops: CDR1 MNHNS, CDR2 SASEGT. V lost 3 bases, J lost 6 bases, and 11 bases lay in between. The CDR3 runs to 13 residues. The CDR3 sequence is CASSEVPVAEAFF. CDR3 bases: TGTGCCAGCAGTGAGGTTCCCGTGGCTGAAGCTTTCTTT.

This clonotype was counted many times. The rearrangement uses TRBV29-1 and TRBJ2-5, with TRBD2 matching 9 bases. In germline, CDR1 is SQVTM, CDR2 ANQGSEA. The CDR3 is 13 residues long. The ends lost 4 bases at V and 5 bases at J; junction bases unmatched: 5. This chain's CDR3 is CSVGGGGAETQYF. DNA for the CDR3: TGCAGCGTTGGAGGCGGGGGGGCTGAGACCCAGTACTTC.

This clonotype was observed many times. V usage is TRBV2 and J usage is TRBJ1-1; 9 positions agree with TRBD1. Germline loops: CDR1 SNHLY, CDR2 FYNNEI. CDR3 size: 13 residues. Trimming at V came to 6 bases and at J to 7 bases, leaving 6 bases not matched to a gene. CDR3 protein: CASRGQGSREAFF. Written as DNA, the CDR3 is TGTGCCAGCAGAGGACAGGGGAGTCGTGAAGCTTTCTTT.

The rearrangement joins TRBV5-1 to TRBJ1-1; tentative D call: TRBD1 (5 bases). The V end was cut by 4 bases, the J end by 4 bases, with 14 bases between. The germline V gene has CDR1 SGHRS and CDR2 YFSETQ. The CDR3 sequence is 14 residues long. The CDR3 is CASSPGTLPTEAFF. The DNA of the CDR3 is TGCGCCAGCAGCCCCGGGACGTTGCCCACTGAAGCTTTCTTT.

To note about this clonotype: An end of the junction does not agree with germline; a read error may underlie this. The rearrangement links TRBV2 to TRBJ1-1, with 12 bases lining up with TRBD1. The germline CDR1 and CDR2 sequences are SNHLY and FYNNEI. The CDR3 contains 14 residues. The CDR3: CDSRAGTGGRRAFF. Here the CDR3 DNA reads TGTGACAGCAGAGCCGGGACAGGGGGCCGGCGCGCTTTCTTT.

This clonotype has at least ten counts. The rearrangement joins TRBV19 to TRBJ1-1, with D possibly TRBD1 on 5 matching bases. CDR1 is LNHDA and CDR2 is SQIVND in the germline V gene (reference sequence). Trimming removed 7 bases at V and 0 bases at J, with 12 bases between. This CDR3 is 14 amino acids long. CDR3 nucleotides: TGTGCCAGTACCCACAGGCGTCTGAACACTGAAGCTTTCTTT. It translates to CASTHRRLNTEAFF.

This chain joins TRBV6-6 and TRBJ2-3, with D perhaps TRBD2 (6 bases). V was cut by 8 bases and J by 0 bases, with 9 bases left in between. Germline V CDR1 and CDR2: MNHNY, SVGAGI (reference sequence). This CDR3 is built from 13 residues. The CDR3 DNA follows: TGTGCCAGCGTGGAGGGTAGCACAGATACGCAGTATTTT. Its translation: CASVEGSTDTQYF.

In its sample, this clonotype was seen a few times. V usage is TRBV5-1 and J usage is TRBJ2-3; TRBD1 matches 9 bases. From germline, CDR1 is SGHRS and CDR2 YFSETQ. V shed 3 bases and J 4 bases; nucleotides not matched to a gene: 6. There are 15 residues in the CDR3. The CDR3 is CASSSGQGSPDTQYF. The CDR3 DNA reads TGCGCCAGCAGCTCGGGACAGGGATCCCCAGATACGCAGTATTTT.

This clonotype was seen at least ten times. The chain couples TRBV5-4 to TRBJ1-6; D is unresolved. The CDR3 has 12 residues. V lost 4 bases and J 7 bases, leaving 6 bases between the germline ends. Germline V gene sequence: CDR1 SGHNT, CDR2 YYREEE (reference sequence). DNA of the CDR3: TGTGCCAGCAGCCTTCCAAATTCACCCCTCCACTTT. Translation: CASSLPNSPLHF.

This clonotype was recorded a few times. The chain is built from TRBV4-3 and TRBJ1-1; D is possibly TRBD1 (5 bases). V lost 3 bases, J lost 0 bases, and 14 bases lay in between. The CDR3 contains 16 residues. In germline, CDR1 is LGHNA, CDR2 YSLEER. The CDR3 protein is CASSQDREGMNTEAFF. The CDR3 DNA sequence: TGCGCCAGCAGCCAGGATAGGGAGGGGATGAACACTGAAGCTTTCTTT.

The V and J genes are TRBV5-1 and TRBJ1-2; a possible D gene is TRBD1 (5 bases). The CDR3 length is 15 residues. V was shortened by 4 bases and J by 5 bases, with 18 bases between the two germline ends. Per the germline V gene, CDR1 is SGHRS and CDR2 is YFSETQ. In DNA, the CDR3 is TGCGCCAGCAGCCTACTGACCCCGTGGACATATGGCTACACCTTC. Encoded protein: CASSLLTPWTYGYTF.

The CDR3 nucleotides read TGTGCCAGCAGCTTAGGTGCGGACAGGCTCGATGAGCAGTTCTTC. This translates into CASSLGADRLDEQFF. This chain uses TRBV7-2 with TRBJ2-1, with 7 bases identical to TRBD1. The CDR3 has 15 residues. Trimming removed 1 base from V and 8 bases from J; junction bases left unmatched: 8. CDR1 and CDR2 from the germline V gene are SGHTA and FQGNSA.

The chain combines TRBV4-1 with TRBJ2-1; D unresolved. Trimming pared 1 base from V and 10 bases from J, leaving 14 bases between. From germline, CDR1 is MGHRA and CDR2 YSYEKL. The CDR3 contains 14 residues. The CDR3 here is CASSQGLPHREQFF. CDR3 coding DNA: TGCGCCAGCAGCCAAGGCCTTCCACACAGAGAGCAGTTCTTC.

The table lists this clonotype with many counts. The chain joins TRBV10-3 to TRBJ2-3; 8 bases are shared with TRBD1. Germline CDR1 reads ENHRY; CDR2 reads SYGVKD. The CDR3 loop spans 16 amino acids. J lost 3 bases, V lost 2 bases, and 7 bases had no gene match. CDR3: CAISEGQGSLTDTQYF. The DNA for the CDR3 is TGTGCCATCAGTGAGGGACAGGGAAGTTTGACAGATACGCAGTATTTT.

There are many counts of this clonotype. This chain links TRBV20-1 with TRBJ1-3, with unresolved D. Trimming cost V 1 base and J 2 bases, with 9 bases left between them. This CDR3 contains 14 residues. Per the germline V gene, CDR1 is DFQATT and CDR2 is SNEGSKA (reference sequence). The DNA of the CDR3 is TGCAGTGCTAGAGTGGGCCGGGCTGGAAACACCATATATTTT. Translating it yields CSARVGRAGNTIYF.